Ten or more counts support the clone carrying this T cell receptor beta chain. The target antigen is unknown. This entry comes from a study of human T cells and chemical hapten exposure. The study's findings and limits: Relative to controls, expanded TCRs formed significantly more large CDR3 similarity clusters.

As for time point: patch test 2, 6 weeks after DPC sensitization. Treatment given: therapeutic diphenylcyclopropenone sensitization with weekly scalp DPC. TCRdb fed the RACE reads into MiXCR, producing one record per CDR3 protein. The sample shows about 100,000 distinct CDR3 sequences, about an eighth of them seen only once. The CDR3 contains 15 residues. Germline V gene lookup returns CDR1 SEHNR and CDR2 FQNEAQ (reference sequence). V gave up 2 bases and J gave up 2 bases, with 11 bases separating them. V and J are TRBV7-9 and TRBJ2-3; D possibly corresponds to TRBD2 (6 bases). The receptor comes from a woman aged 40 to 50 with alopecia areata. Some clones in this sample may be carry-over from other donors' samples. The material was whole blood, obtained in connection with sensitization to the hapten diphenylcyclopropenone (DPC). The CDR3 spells CASSLISGATDTQYF. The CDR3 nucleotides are TGTGCCAGCAGCTTAATTAGCGGAGCCACAGATACGCAGTATTTT. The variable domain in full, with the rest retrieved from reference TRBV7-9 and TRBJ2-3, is DTGVSQNPRHKITKRGQNVTFRCDPISEHNRLYWYRQTLGQGPEFLTYFQNEAQLEKSRLLSDRFSAERPKGSFSTLEIQRTEQGDSAMYLCASSLISGATDTQYFGPGTRLTVL.